This TCR beta chain is drawn from a study of T cells in Graves' hyperthyroidism and ophthalmopathy. Study-wide results and caveats: Prediction of ophthalmopathy progression came a median 6.5 months pre-onset.

Per the germline V gene, CDR1 is GTSNPN and CDR2 is SVGIG (reference sequence). The CDR3 sequence is 13 residues long. Trimming left V 4 bases short and J 5 bases short, with 14 bases between. Amplified TCR beta CDR3 regions came from RNA transcripts. First-round RT-PCR targeting the TCR CDR3 was performed with the HTBI primer set. TCRdb redid the calling of the multiplex PCR reads with MiXCR, one entry per CDR3 protein. In the table there are some 440,000 distinct CDR3 sequences, approximately 14% of which are singletons. This clonotype was recorded many times. The antigen is undetermined. It was considered stable Graves' hyperthyroidism when ophthalmopathy did not progress within 18 months. The study based diagnoses on clinical symptoms, serum thyroxine and TRAb, thyroid ultrasound and orbital computed tomography.

Sequencing was performed on blood. The TCR sequence derives from a woman under 30 with Graves' hyperthyroidism. V is TRBV30 and J is TRBJ2-5; D may be TRBD2 (5 bases). In DNA form, the CDR3 reads TGTGCCTGGACTCTCACGGGCGGGGAGACCCAGTACTTC. Its protein product is CAWTLTGGETQYF.